What follows is one T cell receptor beta chain and its context. Its antigen is still unknown. These data originate in a study of shared clonotypes between healthy human individuals. Regarding the study as a whole: The sampled material consisted only of blood, and tissue repertoires are likely to differ.

Deep was the level used in running the assay. With ten immunoSEQ deep assay plates, unsorted PBMC DNA underwent sequencing. The repertoire was sequenced with immunoSEQ multiplex PCR; TCRdb's copy has only in-frame clones and lacks some. Of fewer than 550,000 clones in the sample, around 79% were seen once. Material for sequencing was PBMCs. The origin of this receptor is a woman aged 40 to 49 in good health. Some clones in this sample may be carry-over from other donors' samples.

Written as DNA, the CDR3 is TGCGCCAGCAGCCAAGTAGGGACCGAATCTGGGGCCAACGTCCTGACTTTC. Its protein product is CASSQVGTESGANVLTF. This rearrangement joins TRBV4-3 to TRBJ2-6; D is perhaps TRBD1 or TRBD2 (5 bases each). CDR3 size: 17 residues. CDR1 LGHNA and CDR2 YSLEER come from the germline V gene. The germline V and J ends were trimmed by 1 base and 1 base, with 11 bases remaining between them.